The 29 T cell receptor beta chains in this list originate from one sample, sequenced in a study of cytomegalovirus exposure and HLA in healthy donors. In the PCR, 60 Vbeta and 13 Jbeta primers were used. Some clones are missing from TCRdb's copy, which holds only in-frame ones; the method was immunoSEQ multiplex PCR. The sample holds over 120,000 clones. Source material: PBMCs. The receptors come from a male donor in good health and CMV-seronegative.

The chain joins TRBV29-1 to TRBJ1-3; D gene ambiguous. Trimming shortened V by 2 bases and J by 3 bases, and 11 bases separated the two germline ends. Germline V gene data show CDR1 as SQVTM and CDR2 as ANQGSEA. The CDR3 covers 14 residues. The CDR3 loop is CSVEHGQVGNTIYF. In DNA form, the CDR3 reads TGCAGCGTTGAACATGGGCAGGTTGGAAACACCATATATTTT.

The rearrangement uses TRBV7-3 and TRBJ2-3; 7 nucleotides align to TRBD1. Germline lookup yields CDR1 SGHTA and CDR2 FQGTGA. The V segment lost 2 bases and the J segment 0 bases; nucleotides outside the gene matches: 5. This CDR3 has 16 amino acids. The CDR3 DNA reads TGTGCCAGCAGCTTAGGGACAGCCCGAAGCACAGATACGCAGTATTTT. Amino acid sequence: CASSLGTARSTDTQYF. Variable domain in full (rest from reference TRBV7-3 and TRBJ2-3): GAGVSQTPSNKVTEKGKYVELRCDPISGHTALYWYRQSLGQGPEFLIYFQGTGAADDSGLPNDRFFAVRPEGSVSTLKIQRTERGDSAVYLCASSLGTARSTDTQYFGPGTRLTVL.

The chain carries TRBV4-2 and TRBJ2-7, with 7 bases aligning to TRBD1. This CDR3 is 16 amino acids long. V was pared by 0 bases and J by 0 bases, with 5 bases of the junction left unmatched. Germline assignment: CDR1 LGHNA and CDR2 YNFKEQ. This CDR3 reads CASSQDAQGISYEQYF. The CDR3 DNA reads TGTGCCAGCAGCCAAGATGCACAGGGGATCTCCTACGAGCAGTACTTC.

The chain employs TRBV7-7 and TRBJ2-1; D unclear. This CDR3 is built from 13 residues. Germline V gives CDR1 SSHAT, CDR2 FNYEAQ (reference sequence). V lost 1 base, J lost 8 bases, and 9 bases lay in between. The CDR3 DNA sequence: TGTGCCAGCAGCTTAGGGGCCAGACATGAGCAGTTCTTC. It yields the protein CASSLGARHEQFF.

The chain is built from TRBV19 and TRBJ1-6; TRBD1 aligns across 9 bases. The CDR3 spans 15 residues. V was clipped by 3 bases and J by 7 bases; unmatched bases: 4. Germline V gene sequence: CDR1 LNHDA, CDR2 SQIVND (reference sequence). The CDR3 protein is CASSIPGTGNSPLHF. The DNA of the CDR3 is TGTGCCAGTAGTATTCCAGGGACAGGGAATTCACCCCTCCACTTT. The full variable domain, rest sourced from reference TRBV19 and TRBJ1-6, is DGGITQSPKYLFRKEGQNVTLSCEQNLNHDAMYWYRQDPGQGLRLIYYSQIVNDFQKGDIAEGYSVSREKKESFPLTVTSAQKNPTAFYLCASSIPGTGNSPLHFGNGTRLTVT.

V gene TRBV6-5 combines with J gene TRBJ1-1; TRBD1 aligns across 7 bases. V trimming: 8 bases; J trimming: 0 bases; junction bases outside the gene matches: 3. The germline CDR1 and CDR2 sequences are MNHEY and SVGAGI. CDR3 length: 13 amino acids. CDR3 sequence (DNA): TGTGCCAGCCACAGGGGCGTGAACACTGAAGCTTTCTTT. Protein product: CASHRGVNTEAFF.

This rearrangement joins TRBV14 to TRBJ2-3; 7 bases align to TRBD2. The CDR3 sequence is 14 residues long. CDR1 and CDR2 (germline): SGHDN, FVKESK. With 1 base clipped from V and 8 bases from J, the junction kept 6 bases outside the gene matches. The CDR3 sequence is CASSQVRTGGTQYF. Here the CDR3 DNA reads TGTGCCAGCAGCCAAGTGCGGACGGGAGGTACGCAGTATTTT. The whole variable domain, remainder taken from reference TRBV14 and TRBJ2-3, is EAGVTQFPSHSVIEKGQTVTLRCDPISGHDNLYWYRRVMGKEIKFLLHFVKESKQDESGMPNNRFLAERTGGTYSTLKVQPAELEDSGVYFCASSQVRTGGTQYFGPGTRLTVL.

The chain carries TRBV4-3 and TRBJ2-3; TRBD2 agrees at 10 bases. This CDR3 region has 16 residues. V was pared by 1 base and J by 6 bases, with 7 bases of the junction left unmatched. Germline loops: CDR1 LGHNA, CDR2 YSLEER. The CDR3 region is CASSQGPAGGADTQYF. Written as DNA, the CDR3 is TGCGCCAGCAGCCAAGGTCCAGCGGGGGGGGCGGATACGCAGTATTTT.

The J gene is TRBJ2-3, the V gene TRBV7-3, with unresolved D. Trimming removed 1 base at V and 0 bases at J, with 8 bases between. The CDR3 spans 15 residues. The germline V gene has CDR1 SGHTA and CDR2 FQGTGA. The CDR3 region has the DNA TGTGCCAGCAGCTTAAGCGGCCCTAGCACAGATACGCAGTATTTT. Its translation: CASSLSGPSTDTQYF.

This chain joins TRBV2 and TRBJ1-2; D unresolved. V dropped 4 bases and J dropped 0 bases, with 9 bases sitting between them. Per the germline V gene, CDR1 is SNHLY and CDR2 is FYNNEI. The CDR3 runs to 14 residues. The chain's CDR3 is CASSALGANYGYTF. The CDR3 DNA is TGTGCCAGCAGTGCGCTGGGAGCTAACTATGGCTACACCTTC.

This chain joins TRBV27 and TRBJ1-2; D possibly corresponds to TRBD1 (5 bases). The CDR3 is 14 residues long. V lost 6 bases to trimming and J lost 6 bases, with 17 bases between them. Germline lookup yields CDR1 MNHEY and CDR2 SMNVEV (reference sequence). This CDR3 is CASRRGGTGNGYTF. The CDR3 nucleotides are TGTGCCAGCAGACGGGGGGGGACGGGGAATGGCTACACCTTC.

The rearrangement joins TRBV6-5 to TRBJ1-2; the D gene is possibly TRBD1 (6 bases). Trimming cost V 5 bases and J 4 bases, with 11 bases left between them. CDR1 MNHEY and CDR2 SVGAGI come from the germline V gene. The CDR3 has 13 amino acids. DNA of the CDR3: TGTGCCAGCAGTCAGGGGATGCTCTATGGCTACACCTTC. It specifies CASSQGMLYGYTF.

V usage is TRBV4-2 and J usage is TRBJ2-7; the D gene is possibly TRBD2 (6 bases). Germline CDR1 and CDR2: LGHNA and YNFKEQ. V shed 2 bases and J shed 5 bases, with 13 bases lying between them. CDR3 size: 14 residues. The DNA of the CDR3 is TGTGCCAGCAGCCAATCCGGGAGTATCGACGAGCAGTACTTC. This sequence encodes CASSQSGSIDEQYF.

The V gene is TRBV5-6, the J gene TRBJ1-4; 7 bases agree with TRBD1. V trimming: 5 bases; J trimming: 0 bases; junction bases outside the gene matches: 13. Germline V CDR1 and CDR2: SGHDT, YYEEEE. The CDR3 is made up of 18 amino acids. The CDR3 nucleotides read TGTGCCAGCAGGGCCGGGACAGTCTCTTATGCAACTAATGAAAAACTGTTTTTT. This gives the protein CASRAGTVSYATNEKLFF.

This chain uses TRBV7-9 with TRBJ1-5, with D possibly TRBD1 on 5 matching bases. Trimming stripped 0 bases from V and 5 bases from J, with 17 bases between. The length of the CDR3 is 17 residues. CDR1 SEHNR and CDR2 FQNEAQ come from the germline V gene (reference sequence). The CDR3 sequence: CASSLAGFSGTDQPQHF. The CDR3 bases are TGTGCCAGCAGCTTAGCGGGGTTTTCGGGGACTGATCAGCCCCAGCATTTT.

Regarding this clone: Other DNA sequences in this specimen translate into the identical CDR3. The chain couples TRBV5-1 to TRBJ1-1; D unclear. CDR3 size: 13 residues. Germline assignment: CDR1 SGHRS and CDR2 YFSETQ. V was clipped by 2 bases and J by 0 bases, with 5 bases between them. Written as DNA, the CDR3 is TGCGCCAGCAGCTTACTACTGAACACTGAAGCTTTCTTT. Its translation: CASSLLLNTEAFF.

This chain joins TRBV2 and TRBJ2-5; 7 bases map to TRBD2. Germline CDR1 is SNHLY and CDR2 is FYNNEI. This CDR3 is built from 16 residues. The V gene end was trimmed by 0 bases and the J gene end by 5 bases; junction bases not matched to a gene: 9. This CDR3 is CASSEAGLGYRETQYF. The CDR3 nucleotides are TGTGCCAGCAGTGAAGCTGGACTAGGGTACAGGGAGACCCAGTACTTC.

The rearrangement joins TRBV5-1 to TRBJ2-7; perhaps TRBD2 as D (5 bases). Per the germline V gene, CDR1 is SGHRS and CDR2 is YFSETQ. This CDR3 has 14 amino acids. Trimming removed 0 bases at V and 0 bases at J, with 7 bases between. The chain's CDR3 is CASSLGGPSYEQYF. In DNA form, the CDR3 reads TGCGCCAGCAGCTTGGGCGGGCCCTCCTACGAGCAGTACTTC.

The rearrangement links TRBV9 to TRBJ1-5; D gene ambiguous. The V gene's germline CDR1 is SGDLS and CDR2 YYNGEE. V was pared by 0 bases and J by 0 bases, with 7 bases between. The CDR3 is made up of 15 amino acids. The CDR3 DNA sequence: TGTGCCAGCAGCGTAGGCCAGTATAGCAATCAGCCCCAGCATTTT. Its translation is CASSVGQYSNQPQHF. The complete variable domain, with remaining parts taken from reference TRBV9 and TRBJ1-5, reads DSGVTQTPKHLITATGQRVTLRCSPRSGDLSVYWYQQSLDQGLQFLIQYYNGEERAKGNILERFSAQQFPDLHSELNLSSLELGDSALYFCASSVGQYSNQPQHFGDGTRLSIL.

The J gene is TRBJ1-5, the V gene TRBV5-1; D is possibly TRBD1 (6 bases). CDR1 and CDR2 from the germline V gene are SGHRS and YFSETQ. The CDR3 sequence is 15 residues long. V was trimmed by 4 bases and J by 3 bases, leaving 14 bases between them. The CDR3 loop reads CASSIGGQTNQPQHF. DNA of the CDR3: TGCGCCAGCAGCATAGGCGGACAGACCAATCAGCCCCAGCATTTT.

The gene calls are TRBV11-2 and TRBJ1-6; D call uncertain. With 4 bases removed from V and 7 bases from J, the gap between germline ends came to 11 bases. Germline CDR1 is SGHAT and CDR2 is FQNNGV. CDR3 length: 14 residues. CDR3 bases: TGTGCCAGCAGCTCTGTTGGGCCCAATTCACCCCTCCACTTT. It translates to CASSSVGPNSPLHF.

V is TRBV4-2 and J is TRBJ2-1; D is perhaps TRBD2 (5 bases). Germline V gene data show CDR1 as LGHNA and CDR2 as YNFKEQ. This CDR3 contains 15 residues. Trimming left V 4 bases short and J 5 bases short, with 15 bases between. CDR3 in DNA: TGTGCCAGCAGCCGATCCCGTCTAGCCGACAATGAGCAGTTCTTC. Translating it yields CASSRSRLADNEQFF.

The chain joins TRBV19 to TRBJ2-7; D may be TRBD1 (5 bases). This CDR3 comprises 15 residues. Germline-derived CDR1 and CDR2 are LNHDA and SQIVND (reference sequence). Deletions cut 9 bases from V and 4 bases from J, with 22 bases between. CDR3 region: CASAGQGDRSYEQYF. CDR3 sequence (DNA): TGTGCCAGCGCCGGGCAGGGTGACAGAAGTTACGAGCAGTACTTC.

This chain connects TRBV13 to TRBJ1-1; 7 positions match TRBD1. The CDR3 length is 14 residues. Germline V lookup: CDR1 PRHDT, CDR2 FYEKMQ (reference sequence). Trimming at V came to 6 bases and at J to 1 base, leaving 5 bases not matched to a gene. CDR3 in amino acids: CASRRQGANTEAFF. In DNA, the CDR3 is TGTGCCAGCAGACGACAGGGAGCGAACACTGAAGCTTTCTTT.

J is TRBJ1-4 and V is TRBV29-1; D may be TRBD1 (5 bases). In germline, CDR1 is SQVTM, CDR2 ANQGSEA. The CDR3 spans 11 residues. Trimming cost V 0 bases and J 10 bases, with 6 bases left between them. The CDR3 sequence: CSVEDQGKLFF. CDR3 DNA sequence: TGCAGCGTTGAAGATCAGGGAAAACTGTTTTTT.

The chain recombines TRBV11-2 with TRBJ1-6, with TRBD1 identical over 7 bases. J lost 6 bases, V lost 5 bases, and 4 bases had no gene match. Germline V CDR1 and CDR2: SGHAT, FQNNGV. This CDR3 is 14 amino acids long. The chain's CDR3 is CASSPGQINSPLHF. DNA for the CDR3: TGTGCCAGCAGCCCGGGACAGATTAATTCACCCCTCCACTTT. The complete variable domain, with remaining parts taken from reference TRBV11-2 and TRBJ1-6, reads EAGVAQSPRYKIIEKRQSVAFWCNPISGHATLYWYQQILGQGPKLLIQFQNNGVVDDSQLPKDRFSAERLKGVDSTLKIQPAKLEDSAVYLCASSPGQINSPLHFGNGTRLTVT.

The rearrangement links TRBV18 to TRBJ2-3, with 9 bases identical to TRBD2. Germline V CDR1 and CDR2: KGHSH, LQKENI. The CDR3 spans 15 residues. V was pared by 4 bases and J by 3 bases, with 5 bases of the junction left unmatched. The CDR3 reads CASSLIAGETDTQYF. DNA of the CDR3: TGTGCCAGCTCACTGATAGCGGGAGAGACAGATACGCAGTATTTT.

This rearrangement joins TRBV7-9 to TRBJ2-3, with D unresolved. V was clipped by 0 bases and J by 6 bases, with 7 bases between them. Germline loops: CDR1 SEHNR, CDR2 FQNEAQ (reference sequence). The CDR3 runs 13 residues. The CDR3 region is CASSLAQWDTQYF. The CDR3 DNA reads TGTGCCAGCAGCTTAGCACAGTGGGATACGCAGTATTTT. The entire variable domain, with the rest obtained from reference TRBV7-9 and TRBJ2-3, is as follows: DTGVSQNPRHKITKRGQNVTFRCDPISEHNRLYWYRQTLGQGPEFLTYFQNEAQLEKSRLLSDRFSAERPKGSFSTLEIQRTEQGDSAMYLCASSLAQWDTQYFGPGTRLTVL.

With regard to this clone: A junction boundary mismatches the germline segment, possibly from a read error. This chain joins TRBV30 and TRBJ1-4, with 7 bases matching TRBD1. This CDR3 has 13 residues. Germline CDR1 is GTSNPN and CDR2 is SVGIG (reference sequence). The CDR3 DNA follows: TGTGCCTGGAGTCCCGATGGGGACAGAACAGGAGATTTT. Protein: CAWSPDGDRTGDF.